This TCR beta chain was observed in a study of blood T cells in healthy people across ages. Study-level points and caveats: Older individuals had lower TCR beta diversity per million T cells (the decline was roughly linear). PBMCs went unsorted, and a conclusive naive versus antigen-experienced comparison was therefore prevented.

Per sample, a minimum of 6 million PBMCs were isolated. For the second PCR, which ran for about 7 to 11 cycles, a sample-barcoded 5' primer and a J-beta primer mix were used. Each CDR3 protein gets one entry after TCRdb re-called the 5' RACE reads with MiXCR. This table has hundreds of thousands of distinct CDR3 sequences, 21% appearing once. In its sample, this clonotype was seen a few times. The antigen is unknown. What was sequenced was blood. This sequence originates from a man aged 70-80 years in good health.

The CDR3 here is CASSLIKLAGGRNEQFF. For the CDR3, the DNA is TGTGCCAGCAGCCTCATAAAACTAGCGGGAGGCCGCAATGAGCAGTTCTTC. The rearrangement links TRBV3-1 to TRBJ2-5, with 12 bases lining up with TRBD2. The J call may be in error: the DNA end matches TRBJ2-1 better. Germline V lookup: CDR1 LGHDT, CDR2 YNNKEL (reference sequence). This CDR3 region has 17 residues.